Listed below are T cell receptor beta chains from one sample, sequenced in a study of neurological immune-mediated disorders. TCRdb re-called the 5' RACE reads with MiXCR, one entry per CDR3 protein. The data show roughly 48,000 distinct CDR3 sequences, 5.8% seen once. The sample was CD4+ T cells from blood. These receptors were collected from a woman aged 18-30 years with multiple sclerosis. The CDR3 runs from the conserved cysteine through the conserved F or W. The D gene is left open where the match is weak. Clone size is not always given. Where it is, it says once, few, many or a class for expanded clones.

V gene,J gene,D gene,clone size,CDR3 protein,CDR3 DNA
TRBV29-1,TRBJ2-1,TRBD2,.,CSVEDGTSGRGEQFF,TGCAGCGTTGAAGATGGGACTAGCGGGAGAGGCGAGCAGTTCTTC
TRBV18,TRBJ1-2,TRBD1,many,CASSPGQGGYTF,TGTGCCAGCTCACCAGGACAGGGAGGCTACACCTTC
TRBV6-5,TRBJ1-2,.,many,CASTSGGLDYGYTF,TGTGCCAGCACCTCGGGGGGGCTGGACTATGGCTACACCTTC
TRBV2,TRBJ1-4,TRBD1,many,CASSSGQGPEKLFF,TGTGCCAGCAGCTCTGGACAGGGTCCTGAAAAACTGTTTTTT
TRBV10-2,TRBJ2-2,.,many,CASSGGKDSRNTGELFF,TGCGCCAGCAGTGGAGGGAAGGACTCTAGGAACACCGGGGAGCTGTTTTTT
TRBV5-6,TRBJ2-2,.,many,CASSLKRSFGGFNTGELFF,TGTGCCAGCAGCTTGAAACGGAGTTTTGGCGGATTCAACACCGGGGAGCTGTTTTTT
TRBV6-1,TRBJ1-1,.,many,CASSEMPLPSTTEAFF,TGTGCCAGCAGTGAAATGCCTTTACCTAGTACCACTGAAGCTTTCTTT
TRBV28,TRBJ2-1,.,many,CASSLGNRVDEQFF,TGTGCCAGCAGTTTAGGAAATCGGGTCGATGAGCAGTTCTTC
TRBV30,TRBJ1-5,.,few,CAWSGTADNQPQHF,TGTGCCTGGAGTGGGACAGCTGACAATCAGCCCCAGCATTTT
TRBV20-1,TRBJ1-1,.,many,CSAAKNTEAFF,TGCAGTGCTGCAAAAAACACTGAAGCTTTCTTT
TRBV7-2,TRBJ1-2,.,many,CASSLVWWGGYTF,TGTGCCAGCAGCTTAGTTTGGTGGGGTGGCTACACCTTC
TRBV9,TRBJ2-1,TRBD2,many,CASSVDPSGGVYEQFF,TGTGCCAGCAGCGTAGATCCCAGCGGGGGTGTCTATGAGCAGTTCTTC
TRBV5-1,TRBJ2-1,TRBD2,many,CATRLAINNEQFF,TGCGCCACCCGACTAGCGATAAACAATGAGCAGTTCTTC
TRBV20-1,TRBJ2-1,.,.,CSATLGSDVNEQFF,TGCAGTGCAACCCTAGGGAGCGATGTCAATGAGCAGTTCTTC
TRBV2,TRBJ1-6,.,many,CASLSSYNSPLHF,TGTGCCAGCCTTAGTTCCTATAATTCACCCCTCCACTTT
TRBV7-7,TRBJ2-1,TRBD2,many,CASSPPGLAGANEQFF,TGTGCTAGCAGCCCCCCGGGGCTAGCGGGAGCCAATGAGCAGTTCTTC
TRBV6-5,TRBJ1-5,.,many,CASRYSYDSNQPQHF,TGTGCCAGCAGATACAGCTACGATAGCAATCAGCCCCAGCATTTT
TRBV6-5,TRBJ1-4,TRBD1,many,CASSYSGGNRGKLFF,TGTGCCAGCAGTTACTCGGGAGGGAACAGGGGAAAACTGTTTTTT
TRBV7-9,TRBJ2-3,.,many,CASSPKVNTQYF,TGTGCCAGCAGCCCTAAGGTGAATACGCAGTATTTT
TRBV18,TRBJ2-5,.,few,CASSPFGKETQYF,TGTGCCAGCTCACCTTTCGGGAAAGAGACCCAGTACTTC
TRBV20-1,TRBJ1-2,.,many,CSARDRGRDRGYGYTF,TGCAGTGCTAGAGATAGGGGCAGGGATAGGGGGTATGGCTACACCTTC
TRBV20-1,TRBJ1-1,.,many,CSARDTRGSEAFF,TGCAGTGCTAGAGATACCCGGGGGTCGGAAGCTTTCTTT
TRBV20-1,TRBJ1-1,TRBD1,many,CSAWDTGGTEAFF,TGCAGTGCGTGGGACACAGGGGGCACTGAAGCTTTCTTT
TRBV7-8,TRBJ1-2,.,once,CASSLGVELGAAGYTF,TGTGCCAGCAGCTTAGGGGTTGAGCTTGGGGCAGCTGGCTACACCTTC
TRBV5-1,TRBJ2-1,.,many,CASSSAKKRAEQFF,TGCGCCAGCAGCTCGGCAAAGAAGCGGGCAGAGCAGTTCTTC
TRBV5-1,TRBJ2-4,TRBD1,many,CASSQDRGIQYF,TGCGCCAGCAGCCAGGACAGGGGTATTCAGTACTTC
TRBV5-6,TRBJ2-7,.,many,CASSMFDRVTYYEQYF,TGTGCCAGCAGCATGTTTGACAGAGTGACTTACTACGAGCAGTACTTC
TRBV3-1,TRBJ2-5,.,few,CASSQRQGAETQYF,TGTGCCAGCAGCCAGCGTCAGGGTGCAGAGACCCAGTACTTC
TRBV20-1,TRBJ2-3,TRBD1,many,CSVPTGGTDTQYF,TGCAGTGTTCCGACAGGGGGCACAGATACGCAGTATTTT
TRBV29-1,TRBJ1-1,.,many,CSVEREGGAAFF,TGCAGCGTTGAAAGAGAGGGGGGGGCAGCTTTCTTT
TRBV18,TRBJ2-7,.,many,CASSPPQGAGEQYF,TGTGCCAGCTCACCACCGCAAGGGGCGGGGGAGCAGTACTTC
TRBV12-3/TRBV12-4,TRBJ2-3,TRBD2,many,CASSSGLAGLHTDTQYF,TGTGCCAGCAGTTCGGGACTAGCGGGACTTCACACTGATACGCAGTATTTT
TRBV7-6,TRBJ2-7,TRBD2,many,CASSLVPVAGGQYEQYF,TGTGCCAGCAGCTTAGTTCCAGTAGCGGGGGGGCAATACGAGCAGTACTTC